The 24 T cell receptor beta chains presented below share a single source sample, sequenced in a study of preoperative IRX-2 immunotherapy in early breast cancer. TCRdb keeps only in-frame clones here, not all; method: immunoSEQ multiplex PCR. The sample yields around 30,000 clones, 65% to 85% seen once. Described treatment: preoperative locoregional IRX-2 cytokine immunotherapy. Source: lymph node tissue, taken before IRX-2 immunotherapy. These receptors all come from a human donor with breast cancer.

This sequence joins TRBV11-3 and TRBJ2-2; 8 bases are shared with TRBD1. The germline CDR1 and CDR2 sequences are SGHNT and YENEEA. The CDR3 consists of 15 residues. With 6 bases clipped from V and 8 bases from J, the junction kept 11 bases outside the gene matches. CDR3 amino acids: CASRSGQGMVGELFF. For the CDR3, the DNA is TGTGCCAGCAGATCCGGACAGGGAATGGTGGGGGAGCTGTTTTTT. Filled out from reference TRBV11-3 and TRBJ2-2, the complete variable domain reads EAGVVQSPRYKIIEKKQPVAFWCNPISGHNTLYWYLQNLGQGPELLIRYENEEAVDDSQLPKDRFSAERLKGVDSTLKIQPAELGDSAVYLCASRSGQGMVGELFFGEGSRLTVL.

The rearrangement uses TRBV10-2 and TRBJ1-2; possibly TRBD1 for D (6 bases). The germline gives CDR1 WSHSY, CDR2 SAAADI. The CDR3 runs 15 residues. Trimming removed 2 bases at V and 0 bases at J, with 10 bases between. In DNA form, the CDR3 reads TGCGCCAGCAGTGAGAACAGGGTAGCTAACTATGGCTACACCTTC. It encodes CASSENRVANYGYTF.

This rearrangement joins TRBV28 to TRBJ2-7, with D possibly being TRBD1 (5 bases). Trimming shortened V by 5 bases and J by 2 bases, and 16 bases separated the two germline ends. Germline values: CDR1 MDHEN, CDR2 SYDVKM. This CDR3 region has 15 residues. This chain's CDR3 is CASSLPGHSTYEQYF. The DNA for the CDR3 is TGTGCCAGCAGTCTCCCCGGACACTCTACCTACGAGCAGTACTTC.

The J gene is TRBJ2-1, the V gene TRBV11-3, with D possibly matching TRBD2 (5 bases). In germline, CDR1 is SGHNT, CDR2 YENEEA. Between the trimmed V and J ends, which lost 0 bases and 10 bases, there was a span of 13 bases. The CDR3 loop spans 14 amino acids. DNA of the CDR3: TGTGCCAGCAGCTTAGATTCGAGGGCTCGGGAGCAGTTCTTC. Protein product: CASSLDSRAREQFF.

The genes are TRBV19 and TRBJ2-1, with D possibly being TRBD2 (5 bases). V gave up 3 bases and J gave up 12 bases, with 9 bases separating them. The CDR3 is 11 amino acids. CDR1 and CDR2 from the germline V gene are LNHDA and SQIVND (reference sequence). The chain's CDR3 is CASSMLDSQFF. CDR3 in DNA: TGTGCCAGTAGTATGCTGGACTCGCAGTTCTTC.

The genes are TRBV23-1 and TRBJ2-1; 8 bases are a match to TRBD2. TRBV23-1 is treated as an ORF (open reading frame) with a function not yet certain. The CDR3 is made up of 13 amino acids. The junction had 9 bases not matched to a gene; V was cut back by 7 bases and J by 10 bases. Here the CDR3 reads CASTGGVSGEQFF. DNA of the CDR3: TGCGCCAGCACCGGGGGGGTGAGTGGGGAGCAGTTCTTC.

This clone was seen only a few times. This chain joins TRBV28 and TRBJ2-7; 9 positions agree with TRBD1. V lost 6 bases to trimming and J lost 4 bases; unmatched junction nucleotides: 10. The CDR3 is 15 amino acids. Germline CDR1 reads MDHEN; CDR2 reads SYDVKM. The CDR3 DNA is TGTGCCAGCAGGCCGTCCGGGACAGGGAAATACGAGCAGTACTTC. It translates to CASRPSGTGKYEQYF. Full variable domain (rest looked up from reference TRBV28 and TRBJ2-7): DVKVTQSSRYLVKRTGEKVFLECVQDMDHENMFWYRQDPGLGLRLIYFSYDVKMKEKGDIPEGYSVSREKKERFSLILESASTNQTSMYLCASRPSGTGKYEQYFGPGTRLTVT.

The rearrangement links TRBV25-1 to TRBJ2-5; TRBD2 aligns across 7 bases. CDR1 is MGHDK and CDR2 is SYGVNS in the germline V gene. CDR3 length equals 17 residues. Trimming at V came to 6 bases and at J to 5 bases, leaving 18 bases not matched to a gene. CDR3 sequence reads: CASSPDPGERGYETQYF. The CDR3 nucleotides are TGTGCCAGCAGCCCCGACCCCGGCGAGCGGGGCTATGAGACCCAGTACTTC.

This clone has more than one count but fewer than ten. The gene calls are TRBV11-3 and TRBJ2-1; D unresolved. Germline loops: CDR1 SGHNT, CDR2 YENEEA. The CDR3 covers 14 residues. The V and J ends lost 5 bases and 8 bases respectively, with 16 bases between them. CDR3 amino acids: CASSNLLPRHEQFF. The DNA of the CDR3 is TGTGCCAGCAGCAACTTACTACCACGGCATGAGCAGTTCTTC.

The chain carries TRBV6-8 and TRBJ2-1; TRBD2 agrees at 10 bases. Losses at the gene ends were 5 bases for V and 4 bases for J; bases not matched to a gene: 14. CDR1 and CDR2 from the germline V gene are MNHGY and SAAAGT. The CDR3 length is 18 residues. The CDR3 protein is CASSGRPLLAGVYNEQFF. The CDR3 bases are TGTGCCAGCAGTGGCCGACCCCTTCTAGCGGGGGTATACAATGAGCAGTTCTTC.

The J gene is TRBJ1-6, the V gene TRBV5-1; no definite D call. The V gene's germline CDR1 is SGHRS and CDR2 YFSETQ. Trimming removed 4 bases from V and 4 bases from J, with 9 bases in between. CDR3 size: 14 residues. CDR3 region: CASSVRPYNSPLHF. The DNA of the CDR3 is TGCGCCAGCAGCGTCAGACCTTATAATTCACCCCTCCACTTT.

This sequence joins TRBV28 and TRBJ2-2; 7 bases fit TRBD2. J lost 6 bases, V lost 1 base, and 11 bases had no gene match. This CDR3 region has 17 residues. Germline lookup yields CDR1 MDHEN and CDR2 SYDVKM. Here the CDR3 DNA reads TGTGCCAGCAGTTTATTGATGAGGGGAGGGTATCCCGGGGAGCTGTTTTTT. It codes for CASSLLMRGGYPGELFF.

This clone was seen only a few times. The chain employs TRBV11-3 and TRBJ2-6, with D perhaps TRBD1 or TRBD2 (6 bases each). CDR1 is SGHNT, CDR2 YENEEA, per germline. V shed 3 bases and J shed 2 bases, with 8 bases lying between them. This CDR3 is 15 amino acids long. The CDR3 loop reads CASSLEGAGANVLTF. CDR3 nucleotides: TGTGCCAGCAGCTTGGAGGGGGCTGGGGCCAACGTCCTGACTTTC.

V is TRBV19 and J is TRBJ2-1; either TRBD1 or TRBD2 may supply D (6 bases each). Germline V gives CDR1 LNHDA, CDR2 SQIVND (reference sequence). Trimming removed 7 bases at V and 0 bases at J, with 13 bases between. The CDR3 contains 15 residues. CDR3 sequence (DNA): TGTGCCAGTAATCCGGGGGACAACTCCTACAATGAGCAGTTCTTC. Residues: CASNPGDNSYNEQFF.

The chain has TRBV6-8 and TRBJ1-6, with a tentative D call TRBD1 (5 bases). V was shortened by 3 bases and J by 0 bases, with 18 bases between the two germline ends. From germline, CDR1 is MNHGY and CDR2 SAAAGT. The CDR3 has 19 amino acids. The CDR3 region is CASSYSPGTSSSYNSPLHF. In nucleotides, the CDR3 is TGTGCCAGCAGTTATTCTCCAGGGACCTCGAGCTCCTATAATTCACCCCTCCACTTT.

This clone has more than one count but fewer than ten. One end of the junction fails to match germline, which may point to a read error. The CDR3 nucleotides read TGTGCCATCAGTACTAAGACAGGGCGGAACACTGAAGCTTTCTTT. Encoded protein: CAISTKTGRNTEAFF. The chain is built from TRBV6-8 and TRBJ1-1; 7 bases fit TRBD1. The germline V gene encodes CDR1 MNHGY and CDR2 SAAAGT. This CDR3 region has 15 residues.

The chain links TRBV6-8 to TRBJ1-2; D call uncertain. Trimming cost V 0 bases and J 2 bases, with 13 bases left between them. The germline V gene encodes CDR1 MNHGY and CDR2 SAAAGT. This CDR3 comprises 16 residues. The DNA of the CDR3 is TGTGCCAGCAGTTACTCCACAGCTAGCACAAACTATGGCTACACCTTC. It codes for CASSYSTASTNYGYTF.

Only a few counts were recorded for this clone. The chain couples TRBV10-2 to TRBJ2-5, with D tentatively TRBD2 (5 bases). V gave up 5 bases and J gave up 6 bases, with 16 bases separating them. Germline V lookup: CDR1 WSHSY, CDR2 SAAADI. This CDR3 is built from 14 residues. This chain's CDR3 is CASSNVGEVKTQYF. The CDR3 DNA reads as TGCGCCAGCAGTAACGTCGGGGAAGTGAAGACCCAGTACTTC.

The chain uses TRBV6-8 and TRBJ1-2; D perhaps matches TRBD1 (5 bases). V gave up 3 bases and J gave up 0 bases, with 14 bases separating them. CDR3 length equals 16 residues. The V gene's germline CDR1 is MNHGY and CDR2 SAAAGT. CDR3 sequence reads: CASSYDGGPANYGYTF. CDR3 in DNA: TGTGCCAGCAGTTATGACGGGGGACCAGCTAACTATGGCTACACCTTC.

The chain joins TRBV5-1 to TRBJ2-3; 9 bases map to TRBD2. Looked up from germline, CDR1 is SGHRS and CDR2 is YFSETQ. The CDR3 has 15 amino acids. Trimming took 4 bases from V and 1 from J; bases not matched to a gene: 4. The CDR3 nucleotides are TGCGCCAGCAGCAGCCAGCGGGGGGGCACAGATACGCAGTATTTT. The encoded protein is CASSSQRGGTDTQYF.

The chain has TRBV7-8 and TRBJ2-3; the D is unclear. Per germline, CDR1 SGHVS and CDR2 FQNEAQ. The V end was cut by 0 bases, the J end by 6 bases, with 7 bases between. CDR3 length: 13 amino acids. The CDR3 here is CASSLAASDTQYF. The CDR3 DNA is TGTGCCAGCAGCTTAGCCGCCTCGGATACGCAGTATTTT.

The chain carries TRBV6-8 and TRBJ1-2, with D unclear. The V and J ends lost 5 bases and 4 bases respectively, with 8 bases between them. This CDR3 is 12 amino acids long. Germline assignment: CDR1 MNHGY and CDR2 SAAAGT. Written as DNA, the CDR3 is TGTGCCAGCAGTCAACAGTCCTATGGCTACACCTTC. Residues: CASSQQSYGYTF.

V usage is TRBV7-5 and J usage is TRBJ2-5; the D call TRBD2 from the table was never checked on the DNA. TRBV7-5 is shown as a pseudogene. The CDR3 extends over 16 amino acids. The CDR3 sequence is CASSLLTGGRQETQYF. DNA of the CDR3: TGTGCCAGCAGCTTACTCACGGGGGGGAGGCAAGAGACCCAGTACTTC.

V usage is TRBV6-8 and J usage is TRBJ1-5, with TRBD1 as a possible D gene (6 bases). CDR1 and CDR2 (germline): MNHGY, SAAAGT. V lost 10 bases to trimming and J lost 3 bases, with 16 bases between them. This CDR3 has 14 amino acids. The DNA for the CDR3 is TGTGCCACCCGGGGGGCAGGTTACAATCAGCCCCAGCATTTT. The encoded protein is CATRGAGYNQPQHF.